A single sample is the source of the 15 T cell receptor beta chains below, sequenced in a study of blood T cell repertoires in COVID-19. TCRdb's table, derived via immunoSEQ multiplex PCR, lists solely in-frame clones and lacks some. This table holds roughly 400,000 clones, roughly nine tenths found once. The sample taken for sequencing was PBMCs or T cells enriched from blood (not recorded which). Receptor source: a woman aged 40 to 49 who had been exposed to COVID-19.

CDR3 nucleotides: TGTGCCTGGAGTGACGGTTCACCCCTCCACTTT. It codes for CAWSDGSPLHF. V usage is TRBV30 and J usage is TRBJ1-6, with D uncertain. V lost 1 base to trimming and J lost 9 bases, with 4 bases between them. Germline CDR1 reads GTSNPN; CDR2 reads SVGIG (reference sequence). The CDR3 runs to 11 residues.

The rearrangement links TRBV24-1 to TRBJ2-1; 13 nucleotides line up with TRBD2. Per germline, CDR1 KGHDR and CDR2 SFDVKD. The junction had 7 bases not matched to a gene; V was cut back by 4 bases and J by 5 bases. This CDR3 contains 17 residues. DNA of the CDR3: TGTGCCACCAGTGACCGGATGACTAGCGGGAGGCACAATGAGCAGTTCTTC. This codes for CATSDRMTSGRHNEQFF.

The V call is TRBV13, the J call TRBJ2-2; D possibly corresponds to TRBD1 (6 bases). This CDR3 is built from 13 residues. CDR1 PRHDT and CDR2 FYEKMQ come from the germline V gene (reference sequence). V dropped 6 bases and J dropped 6 bases, with 11 bases sitting between them. DNA of the CDR3: TGTGCCAGCAGACCTTACAGGGCCGGGGAGCTGTTTTTT. It is translated as CASRPYRAGELFF.

This chain connects TRBV20-1 to TRBJ2-3, with a tentative D call TRBD2 (6 bases). Germline V CDR1 and CDR2: DFQATT, SNEGSKA (reference sequence). The V end lost 5 bases, the J end lost 13 bases, and 16 bases lay between the germline ends. The CDR3 has 11 amino acids. The CDR3 nucleotides are TGCAGTGCTTCCGGGATCCCGGGGGAGTATTTT. Translating gives CSASGIPGEYF.

V and J are TRBV15 and TRBJ1-3; unclear D gene. This CDR3 is built from 14 residues. With 6 bases removed from V and 0 bases from J, the gap between germline ends came to 9 bases. CDR1 LNHNV and CDR2 YYDKDF come from the germline V gene (reference sequence). This CDR3 is CATRLAGSGNTIYF. Written as DNA, the CDR3 is TGTGCCACCAGATTGGCGGGCTCTGGAAACACCATATATTTT.

CDR3 in DNA: TGTGCCTGGAGTGTAGTCGGGAACTATGGCTACACCTTC. This codes for CAWSVVGNYGYTF. The gene calls are TRBV30 and TRBJ1-2; D remains ambiguous. Germline lookup yields CDR1 GTSNPN and CDR2 SVGIG (reference sequence). V lost 0 bases and J 2 bases, leaving 7 bases between the germline ends. This CDR3 region has 13 residues. Together with reference TRBV30 and TRBJ1-2, the CDR3 gives the full variable domain: SQTIHQWPATLVQPVGSPLSLECTVEGTSNPNLYWYRQAAGRGLQLLFYSVGIGQISSEVPQNLSASRPQDRQFILSSKKLLLSDSGFYLCAWSVVGNYGYTFGSGTRLTVV.

This clone has more than one count but fewer than ten. The gene calls are TRBV7-2 and TRBJ2-2; 7 bases are shared with TRBD2. V gave up 0 bases and J gave up 4 bases; unmatched junction bases: 5. The CDR3 contains 16 residues. Germline V gene data show CDR1 as SGHTA and CDR2 as FQGNSA. The CDR3 sequence: CASSLAAGISTGELFF. The CDR3 DNA reads TGTGCCAGCAGCTTAGCAGCGGGAATTTCCACCGGGGAGCTGTTTTTT. The full variable domain, with the rest looked up from reference TRBV7-2 and TRBJ2-2, is GAGVSQSPSNKVTEKGKDVELRCDPISGHTALYWYRQSLGQGLEFLIYFQGNSAPDKSGLPSDRFSAERTGGSVSTLTIQRTQQEDSAVYLCASSLAAGISTGELFFGEGSRLTVL.

The chain has TRBV6-5 and TRBJ2-7; TRBD2 might be the D (5 bases). Germline V lookup: CDR1 MNHEY, CDR2 SVGAGI. CDR3 length: 14 amino acids. V was shortened by 8 bases and J by 7 bases, with 21 bases between the two germline ends. CDR3 loop: CASATREGFREQYF. CDR3 DNA: TGTGCCAGCGCTACCCGGGAAGGGTTTCGAGAGCAGTACTTC.

The J gene is TRBJ2-3, the V gene TRBV12-5; the D is unclear. The CDR3 spans 14 residues. CDR1 and CDR2 (germline): LGHNT, FRNRAP. Trimming cost V 2 bases and J 0 bases, with 6 bases left between them. CDR3 residues: CASGLLASTDTQYF. CDR3 sequence (DNA): TGTGCTAGTGGTTTGTTGGCTAGCACAGATACGCAGTATTTT.

The chain combines TRBV7-9 with TRBJ1-5; 9 positions match TRBD1. Germline CDR1 SEHNR, CDR2 FQNEAQ (reference sequence). The ends lost 2 bases at V and 8 bases at J; junction bases unmatched: 4. The length of the CDR3 is 14 residues. CDR3 in amino acids: CASSLRDRDEPQHF. In DNA form, the CDR3 reads TGTGCCAGCAGCTTAAGGGACAGGGATGAGCCCCAGCATTTT.

CDR3 nucleotide sequence: TGTGCCAGCACCCTCATCCAGGGTTCCACTGAAGCTTTCTTT. Encoded protein: CASTLIQGSTEAFF. The chain is built from TRBV7-8 and TRBJ1-1; D is possibly TRBD1 (5 bases). Germline values: CDR1 SGHVS, CDR2 FQNEAQ. Trimming pared 7 bases from V and 4 bases from J, leaving 16 bases between. The CDR3 extends over 14 amino acids.

The chain has TRBV6-5 and TRBJ1-1, with 8 nucleotides matching TRBD1. CDR3 size: 13 residues. The V segment lost 6 bases and the J segment 7 bases; nucleotides outside the gene matches: 7. Germline V gene sequence: CDR1 MNHEY, CDR2 SVGAGI. The CDR3 is CASSSTGTGEAFF. The CDR3 DNA reads as TGTGCCAGCAGCTCAACCGGGACAGGTGAAGCTTTCTTT.

The rearrangement uses TRBV7-2 and TRBJ2-3; D perhaps matches TRBD1 (6 bases). Between the trimmed V and J ends, which lost 4 bases and 6 bases, there was a span of 20 bases. Germline lookup yields CDR1 SGHTA and CDR2 FQGNSA. The length of the CDR3 is 16 residues. CDR3 coding DNA: TGTGCCAGCAGCTCAGCAGGGGTGACCGTTGCGGATACGCAGTATTTT. This gives the protein CASSSAGVTVADTQYF. The full variable domain, with the rest looked up from reference TRBV7-2 and TRBJ2-3, is GAGVSQSPSNKVTEKGKDVELRCDPISGHTALYWYRQSLGQGLEFLIYFQGNSAPDKSGLPSDRFSAERTGGSVSTLTIQRTQQEDSAVYLCASSSAGVTVADTQYFGPGTRLTVL.

The chain uses TRBV27 and TRBJ2-1, with TRBD2 matching 11 bases. Germline V gene data show CDR1 as MNHEY and CDR2 as SMNVEV (reference sequence). V trimming: 4 bases; J trimming: 9 bases; junction bases outside the gene matches: 11. This CDR3 contains 16 residues. The CDR3 DNA reads as TGTGCCAGCAGTTCCTCGCTAGCGGGAGGATCCCCTGAGCAGTTCTTC. Translating it yields CASSSSLAGGSPEQFF.

J is TRBJ1-3 and V is TRBV6-2 or TRBV6-3, with unresolved D. Trimming removed 0 bases at V and 4 bases at J, with 19 bases between. The CDR3 extends over 18 amino acids. In germline, CDR1 is MNHEY, CDR2 SVGEGT. The CDR3 spells CASSYSNSGRSRGNTIYF. Here the CDR3 DNA reads TGTGCCAGCAGTTACTCGAATTCGGGGAGATCGAGAGGAAACACCATATATTTT.